Described below is a single T cell receptor beta chain sequence and its context. Its specificity is not known. The entry originates in a study of CD8 T cells in ankylosing spondylitis. The CDR3 is made up of 11 amino acids. The germline V and J ends were trimmed by 7 bases and 7 bases, with 7 bases remaining between them. Study-level findings and limits: Clones linked to disease, bearing a CD8+ phenotype, were relatively rare in peripheral blood. Characteristic, it appeared, of ankylosing spondylitis blood was a TCR beta motif of about eight highly homologous variants.

TCRdb independently ran MiXCR on the 5' RACE reads; one entry per CDR3 protein. This table has roughly 240,000 distinct CDR3 sequences, roughly 32% appearing once. The sequencing sample was made of blood, either unsorted or a sorted T cell fraction (not recorded which). The receptor was isolated from a male donor with ankylosing spondylitis or in good health (not recorded which). The chain recombines TRBV12-3 or TRBV12-4 with TRBJ2-2; the D is unclear. CDR3 in amino acids: CASNEGGELFF. In DNA form, the CDR3 reads TGTGCCAGCAACGAAGGCGGGGAGCTGTTTTTT.